This record covers a single T cell receptor (beta chain). This specimen belongs to a study of blood T cell repertoires in COVID-19. The authors' processing: For nucleated cells, counts were estimated from reference gene primer amplification. Sequenced by immunoSEQ multiplex PCR; TCRdb stores in-frame clones only, minus some. V and J calls and clone size are as listed in that table; D and trimming were resolved from the DNA. The sample has 200,000 to 250,000 clones, 86% seen once; the top ten hold 2% to 2.5%. Deletions cut 6 bases from V and 7 bases from J, with 21 bases between. This CDR3 is 15 amino acids long. Germline lookup yields CDR1 ENHRY and CDR2 SYGVKD.

The sample taken for sequencing was peripheral blood. The clonotype originates from a man under 40 who had recovered from COVID-19. The chain recombines TRBV10-3 with TRBJ1-1, with D unresolved. DNA of the CDR3: TGTGCCATCAGGGAGACACTCGGGAGACGGAATGAAGCTTTCTTT. It is translated as CAIRETLGRRNEAFF.